This is a list of T cell receptor beta chains from one sample in a study of CD8 T cells in ankylosing spondylitis. TCRdb ran MiXCR on the 5' RACE reads and lists one entry per CDR3 protein. This table holds tens of thousands of distinct CDR3 sequences, 5.3% found once. Sequenced sample: blood, either unsorted or a sorted T cell fraction (not recorded which). The origin of the receptors is a male donor with ankylosing spondylitis or in good health (not recorded which). The CDR3 runs from the conserved cysteine through the conserved F or W. D genes are given only for firm matches. Only some rows state a clone size, as once, few, many or a class for expanded clones.

D: NA
J: TRBJ2-6
V: TRBV21-1
size: many
CDR3: CASSNLSVPGHFLSGANVLTF
DNA: TGTGCCAGCAGCAACCTATCCGTCCCGGGACACTTCCTCTCTGGGGCCAACGTCCTGACTTTC

D: NA
J: TRBJ1-2
V: TRBV28
size: many
CDR3: CASSLTAVSYGYTF
DNA: TGTGCCAGCAGTTTAACGGCAGTCAGCTATGGCTACACCTTC

D: NA
J: TRBJ2-7
V: TRBV10-2
size: many
CDR3: CASSSWDSYEQYF
DNA: TGCGCCAGCAGTTCCTGGGACTCCTACGAGCAGTACTTC

D: TRBD1
J: TRBJ2-5
V: TRBV5-1
size: many
CDR3: CASRPGTGWETQYF
DNA: TGCGCCAGCAGACCCGGGACAGGGTGGGAGACCCAGTACTTC

D: NA
J: TRBJ2-5
V: TRBV18
size: many
CDR3: CASSPQGTRQETQYF
DNA: TGTGCCAGCTCACCCCAGGGGACACGCCAAGAGACCCAGTACTTC

D: NA
J: TRBJ1-2
V: TRBV20-1
size: many
CDR3: CSAQADGYTF
DNA: TGCAGTGCACAGGCGGATGGCTACACCTTC

D: NA
J: TRBJ2-7
V: TRBV29-1
size: medium-sized
CDR3: CSVEDTGNEQYF
DNA: TGCAGCGTTGAAGATACAGGGAACGAGCAGTACTTC

D: NA
J: TRBJ2-1
V: TRBV2
size: many
CDR3: CASRRQDNNEQFF
DNA: TGTGCCAGTCGGCGACAGGACAACAATGAGCAGTTCTTC

D: NA
J: TRBJ2-3
V: TRBV5-5
size: many
CDR3: CASSLILRGTSTDTQYF
DNA: TGTGCCAGCAGCCTCATTTTACGGGGAACAAGCACAGATACGCAGTATTTT

D: NA
J: TRBJ2-1
V: TRBV14
size: many
CDR3: CASSLHRTPRRNEQFF
DNA: TGTGCCAGCAGCCTCCACAGGACTCCCCGAAGGAATGAGCAGTTCTTC

D: NA
J: TRBJ2-7
V: TRBV5-1
size: many
CDR3: CASSQGQSTGEQYF
DNA: TGCGCCAGCAGCCAAGGACAATCCACGGGAGAGCAGTACTTC

D: TRBD1
J: TRBJ2-1
V: TRBV7-3
size: many
CDR3: CASSLGTGGGYEQFF
DNA: TGTGCCAGCAGCTTAGGGACAGGGGGCGGCTATGAGCAGTTCTTC

D: TRBD1
J: TRBJ2-7
V: TRBV12-3/TRBV12-4
size: NA
CDR3: CASCLDLTGGPSSYEQYF
DNA: TGTGCCAGCTGTTTAGATCTGACAGGGGGCCCCAGCTCCTACGAGCAGTACTTC

D: NA
J: TRBJ1-1
V: TRBV7-2
size: many
CDR3: CASSSRTALGAEAFF
DNA: TGTGCCAGCAGCTCGCGGACAGCCCTGGGCGCTGAAGCTTTCTTT

D: NA
J: TRBJ1-5
V: TRBV5-8
size: NA
CDR3: CASSHLRGPQHF
DNA: TGTGCCAGCAGCCATCTAAGGGGGCCCCAGCATTTT

D: TRBD1
J: TRBJ2-7
V: TRBV5-1
size: many
CDR3: CASSSGQHSYEQYF
DNA: TGCGCCAGCAGCTCGGGACAGCACTCCTACGAGCAGTACTTC

D: NA
J: TRBJ2-5
V: TRBV5-1
size: many
CDR3: CASSLVLKETQYF
DNA: TGCGCCAGCAGCTTGGTGCTAAAAGAGACCCAGTACTTC

D: TRBD1
J: TRBJ1-5
V: TRBV20-1
size: few
CDR3: CCAGKISGGDFNQPQHF
DNA: TGCTGTGCGGGAAAGATATCAGGGGGAGACTTCAATCAGCCCCAGCATTTT

D: TRBD1
J: TRBJ1-1
V: TRBV5-1
size: many
CDR3: CASSDTGGTTEAFF
DNA: TGCGCCAGCAGCGACACAGGGGGCACAACTGAAGCTTTCTTT

D: NA
J: TRBJ2-5
V: TRBV28
size: many
CDR3: CASSLRGYQETQYF
DNA: TGTGCCAGCAGTTTACGGGGGTACCAAGAGACCCAGTACTTC

D: NA
J: TRBJ2-4
V: TRBV20-1
size: many
CDR3: CSAGRDPKNIQYF
DNA: TGCAGTGCCGGCAGGGACCCCAAAAACATTCAGTACTTC

D: NA
J: TRBJ1-1
V: TRBV27
size: many
CDR3: CASRPGRGANTEAFF
DNA: TGTGCCAGCAGGCCCGGACGGGGGGCGAACACTGAAGCTTTCTTT

D: NA
J: TRBJ2-1
V: TRBV6-1
size: many
CDR3: CASSELGGNEQFF
DNA: TGTGCCAGCAGTGAATTGGGGGGCAATGAGCAGTTCTTC

D: NA
J: TRBJ2-7
V: TRBV7-2
size: few
CDR3: CASSLAPFYEQYF
DNA: TGTGCCAGCAGCTTAGCACCCTTCTACGAGCAGTACTTC

D: NA
J: TRBJ1-5
V: TRBV7-2
size: many
CDR3: CASSLDLSRGNQPQHF
DNA: TGTGCCAGCAGCTTAGATCTTTCCCGGGGCAATCAGCCCCAGCATTTT

D: TRBD1
J: TRBJ2-7
V: TRBV12-3/TRBV12-4
size: many
CDR3: CASSKTGDAYEQYF
DNA: TGTGCCAGCAGTAAAACAGGGGACGCCTACGAGCAGTACTTC

D: NA
J: TRBJ2-2
V: TRBV9
size: many
CDR3: CASSVAPTGELFF
DNA: TGTGCCAGCAGCGTAGCCCCCACCGGGGAGCTGTTTTTT

D: NA
J: TRBJ1-1
V: TRBV12-3/TRBV12-4
size: many
CDR3: CASSFGRPMNTEAFF
DNA: TGTGCCAGCAGTTTCGGCAGGCCAATGAACACTGAAGCTTTCTTT

D: NA
J: TRBJ2-2
V: TRBV20-1
size: many
CDR3: CSAYSGGVGGELFF
DNA: TGCAGTGCTTATTCCGGGGGCGTCGGCGGGGAGCTGTTTTTT

D: NA
J: TRBJ1-1
V: TRBV4-2
size: many
CDR3: CASSPWGTGSDTEAFF
DNA: TGTGCCAGCAGCCCCTGGGGAACAGGGAGTGACACTGAAGCTTTCTTT

D: TRBD1
J: TRBJ1-2
V: TRBV7-3
size: many
CDR3: CASSSPGQGTKVTF
DNA: TGTGCCAGCAGCTCCCCGGGACAGGGAACGAAGGTCACCTTC